A single T cell receptor (beta chain) is shown here with its context. Its antigen is unknown. As for time point: week 35, safety follow-up. Vaccinated patients received 300 ug of mutant IDH1 20-mer peptide per dose, with topical imiquimod. V lost 4 bases, J lost 8 bases, and 6 bases stayed unmatched. CDR1 and CDR2 from the germline V gene are SGDLS and YYNGEE. The CDR3 totals 13 residues. This entry belongs to a study of a mutant IDH1 vaccine in newly diagnosed glioma. For the study at large: Vaccines were begun 4-6 weeks after radiotherapy alone, or with temozolomide cycles. Patients under treatment included about 60% males and 37.5% females and had a mean age of approximately 44 years. General observations from the study: Seemingly, pseudoprogression had no relation to changes in the top peripheral T cell clonotypes.

Repertoires were generated with immunoSEQ multiplex PCR, while TCRdb's copy carries only in-frame clones and drops some. The sample includes around 57,000 clones, 84% seen only once; the top ten take roughly 4%. The chain joins TRBV9 to TRBJ1-2; TRBD1 agrees at 9 bases. The specimen comprised PBMCs, sampled from a glioma patient whose treatment included an IDH1 peptide vaccine. The receptor was isolated from a man aged 25-40 years with glioma. CDR3 amino acids: CASSPTGGEGYTF. CDR3 nucleotide sequence: TGTGCCAGCAGCCCTACAGGGGGCGAGGGCTACACCTTC.